This T cell receptor beta chain originates from a study of response to subunit inactivated influenza vaccine. TCRdb redid the calling of the RT-PCR reads with MiXCR, one entry per CDR3 protein. The sample lists 650,000 to 800,000 distinct CDR3 sequences, roughly 18% occurring once. This clonotype was recorded a few times. The CDR3 runs 12 residues. Germline CDR1 reads SGHRS; CDR2 reads YFSETQ. V was pared by 5 bases and J by 8 bases, with 13 bases between. This sequence originates from a man aged 50-59 years who received an inactivated influenza vaccine. The source material was PBMCs from blood, sampled 5 days after vaccination. The chain employs TRBV5-1 and TRBJ1-1; D is unclear. The CDR3 sequence: CASRSDVEEAFF. Here the CDR3 DNA reads TGCGCCAGCAGATCAGACGTTGAGGAAGCTTTCTTT.